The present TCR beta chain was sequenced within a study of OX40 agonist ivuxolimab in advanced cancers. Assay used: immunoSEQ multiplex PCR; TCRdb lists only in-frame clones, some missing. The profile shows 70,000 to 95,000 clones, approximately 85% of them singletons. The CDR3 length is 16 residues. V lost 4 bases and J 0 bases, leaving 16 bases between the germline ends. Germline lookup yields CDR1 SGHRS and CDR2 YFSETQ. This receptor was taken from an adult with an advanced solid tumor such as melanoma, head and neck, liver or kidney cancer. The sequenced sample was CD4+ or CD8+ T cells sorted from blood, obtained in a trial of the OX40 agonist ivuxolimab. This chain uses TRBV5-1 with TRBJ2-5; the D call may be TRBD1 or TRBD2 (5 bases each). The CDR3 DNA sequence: TGCGCCAGCAGCGTACTACCGGGGCAGAACCAAGAGACCCAGTACTTC. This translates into CASSVLPGQNQETQYF.